The clone carrying this TCR beta chain showed up many times. TCRdb used MiXCR to reprocess the 5' RACE reads, holding one entry per CDR3 protein. The sample shows around 530,000 distinct CDR3 sequences, around 15% of them seen only once. The sample comes from a study of identical twins. Germline CDR1 and CDR2: MGHRA and YSYEKL. V lost 1 base, J lost 3 bases, and 2 bases stayed unmatched. The CDR3 is 15 residues long. This sample was also put to use in a study of yellow fever vaccine responses in identical twins.

Sequencing was carried out using CD4+ T cells sorted from blood. The genes are TRBV4-1 and TRBJ2-2; 7 nucleotides align to TRBD1. This TCR came from a young woman in good health. The DNA for the CDR3 is TGCGCCAGCAGCCAAGCCGACAGGGACACCGGGGAGCTGTTTTTT. Translated: CASSQADRDTGELFF.